These 28 T cell receptor beta chains were sequenced from one sample in a study of blood T cell repertoires in COVID-19. Profiling relied on immunoSEQ multiplex PCR, and the TCRdb table lists in-frame clones only, not all of them. The data show 100,000 to 140,000 clones, around 89% seen once. Sequenced material: peripheral blood. These receptors originate from a man in his fifties or sixties with active or convalescent COVID-19.

The chain has TRBV11-3 and TRBJ2-2; the match to TRBD1 covers 10 bases. The CDR3 is 20 residues long. Germline CDR1 SGHNT, CDR2 YENEEA. The J segment lost 2 bases and the V segment lost 4 bases, leaving 16 bases of the junction unmatched. The CDR3: CASSSKQGQGVGSNTGELFF. The CDR3 DNA sequence: TGTGCCAGCAGCTCTAAACAAGGACAGGGGGTAGGGAGCAACACCGGGGAGCTGTTTTTT.

This clone has a single count. The CDR3 sequence: CASSLGSTGFDGYTF. In DNA, the CDR3 is TGTGCCAGCAGTTTGGGGTCCACAGGGTTCGATGGCTACACCTTC. The chain joins TRBV27 to TRBJ1-2; tentative D call: TRBD1 (6 bases). Germline V gene sequence: CDR1 MNHEY, CDR2 SMNVEV (reference sequence). Trimming shortened V by 3 bases and J by 6 bases, and 17 bases separated the two germline ends. The CDR3 extends over 15 amino acids.

The V call is TRBV12-5, the J call TRBJ2-6; D is unclear. The CDR3 is 17 residues long. Trimming left V 5 bases short and J 4 bases short, with 18 bases between. Germline values: CDR1 LGHNT, CDR2 FRNRAP. The CDR3 nucleotides read TGTGCTAGTGGTCTGATTTTCCGAGCTTCAGGGGCCAACGTCCTGACTTTC. Protein sequence: CASGLIFRASGANVLTF.

The chain carries TRBV5-4 and TRBJ2-5; 10 bases line up with TRBD1. From germline, CDR1 is SGHNT and CDR2 YYREEE (reference sequence). V shed 4 bases and J 4 bases; nucleotides not matched to a gene: 7. The CDR3 spans 15 residues. DNA of the CDR3: TGTGCCAGCAGCGTCCGGGACAGGGGATTAGAGACCCAGTACTTC. Its protein product is CASSVRDRGLETQYF.

The rearrangement uses TRBV18 and TRBJ1-2; 9 bases map to TRBD1. This CDR3 is built from 15 residues. The trim removed 2 bases at V and 4 bases at J, leaving 5 bases unmatched. The germline V gene encodes CDR1 KGHSH and CDR2 LQKENI. CDR3 amino acids: CASSPTGTGFYGYTF. Here the CDR3 DNA reads TGTGCCAGCTCACCAACCGGGACAGGGTTCTATGGCTACACCTTC.

The rearrangement links TRBV28 to TRBJ1-5, with TRBD1 matching over 7 bases. The trim removed 10 bases at V and 1 base at J, leaving 10 bases unmatched. The CDR3 is 15 residues long. CDR1 MDHEN and CDR2 SYDVKM come from the germline V gene. Written as DNA, the CDR3 is TGTGCCACTTCAAACAGGGGTGGAAGCAATCAGCCCCAGCATTTT. The encoded protein is CATSNRGGSNQPQHF.

The J gene is TRBJ2-3, the V gene TRBV30; 10 bases are shared with TRBD2. Germline V CDR1 and CDR2: GTSNPN, SVGIG (reference sequence). CDR3 length: 16 residues. V gave up 2 bases and J gave up 8 bases; unmatched junction bases: 13. The DNA for the CDR3 is TGTGCCTGGAGTCCCAAGGCTAGCGGGAGTCTAGTTACGCAGTATTTT. It yields the protein CAWSPKASGSLVTQYF.

The genes are TRBV5-4 and TRBJ2-6; possible D gene TRBD2, 5 bases. In germline, CDR1 is SGHNT, CDR2 YYREEE (reference sequence). Deletions cut 6 bases from V and 0 bases from J, with 10 bases between. The CDR3 length is 15 residues. In DNA form, the CDR3 reads TGTGCCAGCACCCCGGGGAGCTCTGGGGCCAACGTCCTGACTTTC. Its translation: CASTPGSSGANVLTF.

J is TRBJ2-1 and V is TRBV5-1; no reliable D call. This CDR3 has 14 amino acids. Germline assignment: CDR1 SGHRS and CDR2 YFSETQ. The germline V and J ends were trimmed by 0 bases and 7 bases, with 11 bases remaining between them. Here the CDR3 reads CASSLDLPANEQFF. The CDR3 DNA follows: TGCGCCAGCAGCTTGGACCTGCCAGCGAATGAGCAGTTCTTC.

This chain connects TRBV2 to TRBJ1-2; D possibly corresponds to TRBD1 (6 bases). The CDR3 runs 15 residues. The V end was cut by 2 bases, the J end by 3 bases, with 13 bases between. Germline CDR1 and CDR2: SNHLY and FYNNEI. For the CDR3, the DNA is TGTGCCAGCAGTGAATTGGGGGCGCGAGACTATGGCTACACCTTC. Protein sequence: CASSELGARDYGYTF.

This chain links TRBV19 with TRBJ1-5; D possibly corresponds to TRBD1 (6 bases). The CDR3 is made up of 16 amino acids. Germline CDR1 is LNHDA and CDR2 is SQIVND (reference sequence). V was clipped by 3 bases and J by 1 base, with 13 bases between them. The CDR3 region has the DNA TGTGCCAGTAGTATTTTGGGCAGGGGAAGCAATCAGCCCCAGCATTTT. It yields the protein CASSILGRGSNQPQHF.

The chain combines TRBV27 with TRBJ1-6, with TRBD1 identical over 7 bases. CDR3 length: 17 residues. V was clipped by 3 bases and J by 10 bases; unmatched bases: 15. CDR1 is MNHEY, CDR2 SMNVEV, per germline (reference sequence). The CDR3 DNA follows: TGTGCCAGCAGTTTGTTCGCCCCTCTGACAGGGCCCTCACCCCTCCACTTT. Its translation is CASSLFAPLTGPSPLHF.

The chain is built from TRBV30 and TRBJ2-7, with 7 bases that match TRBD2. The CDR3 is 13 residues long. J was trimmed by 3 bases and V by 4 bases; bases with no gene match: 6. The germline V gene has CDR1 GTSNPN and CDR2 SVGIG (reference sequence). The CDR3 nucleotides read TGTGCCTGGATGGGCGGGAGTCGCTACGAGCAGTACTTC. This sequence encodes CAWMGGSRYEQYF.

The V gene is TRBV28, the J gene TRBJ1-1, with D hard to call. With 5 bases removed from V and 5 bases from J, the gap between germline ends came to 15 bases. This CDR3 spans 14 amino acids. Germline CDR1 MDHEN, CDR2 SYDVKM. The CDR3 DNA sequence: TGTGCCAGCAGTGGAAATGGGGAGCGGACTGAAGCTTTCTTT. Protein: CASSGNGERTEAFF.

CDR3 protein: CASSYGAPGYGNTIYF. CDR3 bases: TGTGCCAGCAGTTACGGGGCCCCCGGGTATGGAAACACCATATATTTT. The rearrangement joins TRBV6-6 to TRBJ1-3; possible D gene TRBD1, 5 bases. The germline V gene encodes CDR1 MNHNY and CDR2 SVGAGI (reference sequence). The CDR3 extends over 16 amino acids. Trimming took 2 bases from V and 3 from J, leaving 14 bases between them.

V is TRBV4-1 and J is TRBJ1-1; 9 bases fit TRBD1. Per germline, CDR1 MGHRA and CDR2 YSYEKL. Unmatched junction bases numbered 16, after V lost 4 bases and J lost 10 bases. This CDR3 is built from 16 residues. The CDR3 spells CASSRTVGQGVQLAFF. The CDR3 DNA follows: TGCGCCAGCAGCCGCACCGTGGGACAGGGAGTTCAGTTAGCTTTCTTT.

V usage is TRBV7-2 and J usage is TRBJ2-5, with 9 positions matching TRBD1. There are 15 residues in the CDR3. Germline V gives CDR1 SGHTA, CDR2 FQGNSA. V shed 5 bases, J shed 0 bases, and the junction held 4 bases outside the gene matches. Written as DNA, the CDR3 is TGTGCCAGCAGCCCCGACAGGGGGTACCAAGAGACCCAGTACTTC. This encodes CASSPDRGYQETQYF.

The CDR3 DNA reads TGTGCCAGCAGTGAAGGGGGCGCAAGGCTGCGGGAGCAGTACTTC. Translation gives CASSEGGARLREQYF. J is TRBJ2-7 and V is TRBV6-1, with a weak D call TRBD1 (5 bases). The germline V gene has CDR1 MNHNS and CDR2 SASEGT. This CDR3 spans 15 amino acids. The V gene lost 1 base and the J gene lost 7 bases, with 17 bases spanning the gap.

The chain combines TRBV12-2 with TRBJ2-1; TRBD2, as called in the table, went unchecked against the DNA. TRBV12-2 is a pseudogene. The CDR3 runs to 16 residues. Here the CDR3 reads CASRLALGLAVCEQFF. Here the CDR3 DNA reads TGTGCAAGTCGCTTAGCTCTGGGGCTAGCGGTGTGTGAGCAGTTCTTC.

The chain links TRBV5-6 to TRBJ1-1, with D unclear. Between the trimmed V and J ends, which lost 5 bases and 4 bases, there was a span of 18 bases. The CDR3 has 15 residues. The germline V gene has CDR1 SGHDT and CDR2 YYEEEE. CDR3 DNA sequence: TGTGCCAGCAGGGTACGCCAAACTAGCCCCACTGAAGCTTTCTTT. The encoded protein is CASRVRQTSPTEAFF. The variable domain in full, completed from reference TRBV5-6 and TRBJ1-1, reads DAGVTQSPTHLIKTRGQQVTLRCSPKSGHDTVSWYQQALGQGPQFIFQYYEEEERQRGNFPDRFSGHQFPNYSSELNVNALLLGDSALYLCASRVRQTSPTEAFFGQGTRLTVV.

In its sample, this clone was seen once. The CDR3 DNA reads TGTGCCATCAGTGAGGAAATTAGCGGGAGAGACAATGAGCAGTTCTTC. This sequence encodes CAISEEISGRDNEQFF. The genes are TRBV10-3 and TRBJ2-1, with 9 bases lining up with TRBD2. The CDR3 runs to 16 residues. Germline V gene lookup returns CDR1 ENHRY and CDR2 SYGVKD. The ends lost 2 bases at V and 5 bases at J; junction bases unmatched: 7.

This rearrangement joins TRBV6-5 to TRBJ1-3; 8 bases fit TRBD1. The length of the CDR3 is 15 residues. V dropped 6 bases and J dropped 4; count of bases not matched to a gene: 8. From germline, CDR1 is MNHEY and CDR2 SVGAGI. The DNA for the CDR3 is TGTGCCAGCAGCAAAACAGGGGGGTGGGGAAACACCATATATTTT. Its protein is CASSKTGGWGNTIYF.

This rearrangement joins TRBV19 to TRBJ2-2, with D perhaps matching TRBD2 (5 bases). Trimming took off 5 bases at V and 5 bases at J, with 12 bases between the two ends. Germline V lookup: CDR1 LNHDA, CDR2 SQIVND (reference sequence). The CDR3 consists of 14 residues. The CDR3 reads CASSVLSGTGELFF. In nucleotides, the CDR3 is TGTGCCAGTAGTGTCTTATCGGGAACCGGGGAGCTGTTTTTT.

The genes are TRBV14 and TRBJ1-2; TRBD1 is a possible D gene (5 bases). Trimming left V 3 bases short and J 7 bases short, with 24 bases between. CDR1 is SGHDN and CDR2 is FVKESK in the germline V gene. The CDR3 is made up of 17 amino acids. This CDR3 reads CASSHPPRTSSYGGYTF. CDR3 coding DNA: TGTGCCAGCAGCCACCCACCTAGGACAAGCTCGTATGGTGGCTACACCTTC.

The CDR3 region has the DNA TGTGCCATCACCACGGCGGCTGGAAACACCATATATTTT. Its protein is CAITTAAGNTIYF. This rearrangement joins TRBV10-3 to TRBJ1-3; D remains unclear. Looked up from germline, CDR1 is ENHRY and CDR2 is SYGVKD. Trimming took off 7 bases at V and 2 bases at J, with 9 bases between the two ends. The CDR3 runs to 13 residues.

The V call is TRBV13, the J call TRBJ2-7; 12 nucleotides line up with TRBD1. The CDR3 length is 17 residues. V trimming: 5 bases; J trimming: 5 bases; junction bases outside the gene matches: 13. Per germline, CDR1 PRHDT and CDR2 FYEKMQ (reference sequence). The CDR3 DNA sequence: TGTGCCAGCAGCCAAGACGGGACAGGGGGCCGTGTACACGAGCAGTACTTC. This sequence encodes CASSQDGTGGRVHEQYF.

The genes are TRBV13 and TRBJ2-1; D call uncertain. The V and J ends lost 0 bases and 2 bases respectively, with 5 bases between them. The length of the CDR3 is 14 residues. The germline gives CDR1 PRHDT, CDR2 FYEKMQ (reference sequence). The CDR3 protein is CASSLGATYNEQFF. CDR3 bases: TGTGCCAGCAGCTTAGGGGCCACCTACAATGAGCAGTTCTTC. The entire variable domain, with the rest obtained from reference TRBV13 and TRBJ2-1, is as follows: AAGVIQSPRHLIKEKRETATLKCYPIPRHDTVYWYQQGPGQDPQFLISFYEKMQSDKGSIPDRFSAQQFSDYHSELNMSSLELGDSALYFCASSLGATYNEQFFGPGTRLTVL.

V gene TRBV12-3 or TRBV12-4 combines with J gene TRBJ1-2; 9 nucleotides line up with TRBD1. J lost 10 bases, V lost 2 bases, and 5 bases had no gene match. This CDR3 has 13 amino acids. The CDR3 spells CASSLITGGAYTF. The CDR3 DNA is TGTGCCAGCAGTTTAATAACAGGGGGCGCCTACACCTTC.